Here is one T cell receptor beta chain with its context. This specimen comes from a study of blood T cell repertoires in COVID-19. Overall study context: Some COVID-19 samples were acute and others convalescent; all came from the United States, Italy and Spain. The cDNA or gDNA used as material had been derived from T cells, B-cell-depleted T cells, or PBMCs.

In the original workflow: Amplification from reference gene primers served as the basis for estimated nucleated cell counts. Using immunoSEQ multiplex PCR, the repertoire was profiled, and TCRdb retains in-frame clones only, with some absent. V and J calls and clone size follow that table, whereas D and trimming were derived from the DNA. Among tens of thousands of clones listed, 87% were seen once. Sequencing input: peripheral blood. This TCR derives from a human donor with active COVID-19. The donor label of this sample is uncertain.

DNA of the CDR3: TGTGCCAGCCACGACTCCCGGGGAGCCAAAAACATTCAGTACTTC. Translating gives CASHDSRGAKNIQYF. The gene calls are TRBV7-9 and TRBJ2-4; TRBD2 might be the D (5 bases). Looked up from germline, CDR1 is SEHNR and CDR2 is FQNEAQ (reference sequence). The CDR3 totals 15 residues. V shed 8 bases and J shed 0 bases, with 14 bases lying between them.